This is a list of T cell receptor beta chains from one sample in a study of technical replicates of blood from a few donors. Assay used: immunoSEQ multiplex PCR; TCRdb lists only in-frame clones, some missing. The sample lists about 100,000 clones; about 95% were seen once. The sequenced sample was T cells isolated from PBMCs. The source is a human donor in good health. The CDR3 runs from the conserved cysteine through the conserved F or W. The order of the fields is V gene, clone size, D gene, J gene, CDR3 protein, CDR3 DNA. A D gene is named only where the DNA matches it firmly. Not every row has a clone size; where given, it reads once, few, many or a size class.

v_call: TRBV28
clone_size: -
d_call: TRBD1
j_call: TRBJ2-1
cdr3_aa: CASSPLLTGGLWSGSYNEQFF
cdr3_nt: TGTGCCAGCAGTCCCTTACTGACAGGGGGTCTATGGAGTGGAAGCTACAATGAGCAGTTCTTC

v_call: TRBV7-3
clone_size: -
d_call: -
j_call: TRBJ1-6
cdr3_aa: CASSSRNSPLHF
cdr3_nt: TGTGCCAGCAGCTCCAGGAATTCACCCCTCCACTTT

v_call: TRBV10-1
clone_size: -
d_call: TRBD2
j_call: TRBJ2-4
cdr3_aa: CASSDGLAEAKNIQYF
cdr3_nt: TGCGCCAGCAGTGATGGACTAGCTGAAGCCAAAAACATTCAGTACTTC

v_call: TRBV5-4
clone_size: -
d_call: -
j_call: TRBJ1-5
cdr3_aa: CASSFGGDQPQHF
cdr3_nt: TGTGCCAGCAGCTTCGGGGGTGATCAGCCCCAGCATTTT

v_call: TRBV7-9
clone_size: -
d_call: -
j_call: TRBJ2-1
cdr3_aa: CASSSLPTFYAGAGNEQFF
cdr3_nt: TGTGCCAGCAGCTCCCTACCCACCTTCTATGCGGGGGCTGGCAATGAGCAGTTCTTC

v_call: TRBV2
clone_size: -
d_call: -
j_call: TRBJ1-5
cdr3_aa: CATQGNSNQPQHF
cdr3_nt: TGTGCAACCCAGGGAAATAGCAATCAGCCCCAGCATTTT

v_call: TRBV29-1
clone_size: -
d_call: -
j_call: TRBJ2-7
cdr3_aa: CSVGGRDFYEQYF
cdr3_nt: TGCAGCGTTGGTGGCAGGGACTTCTACGAGCAGTACTTC

v_call: TRBV7-9
clone_size: -
d_call: -
j_call: TRBJ2-2
cdr3_aa: CASSLSGFVGSTGELFF
cdr3_nt: TGTGCCAGCAGCTTATCGGGTTTCGTTGGGAGCACCGGGGAGCTGTTTTTT

v_call: TRBV6-5
clone_size: -
d_call: -
j_call: TRBJ1-2
cdr3_aa: CASRRHSANYGYTF
cdr3_nt: TGTGCCAGCCGACGACACTCGGCTAACTATGGCTACACCTTC

v_call: TRBV19
clone_size: -
d_call: -
j_call: TRBJ1-4
cdr3_aa: CASGRTPNEKLFF
cdr3_nt: TGTGCCAGTGGGAGGACCCCTAATGAAAAACTGTTTTTT

v_call: TRBV6-6
clone_size: -
d_call: -
j_call: TRBJ2-7
cdr3_aa: CASSSDRGRQRLEQYF
cdr3_nt: TGTGCCAGCAGTTCGGACAGAGGCCGGCAAAGGCTCGAGCAGTACTTC

v_call: TRBV5-1
clone_size: -
d_call: -
j_call: TRBJ2-7
cdr3_aa: CASSEQGKDEQYF
cdr3_nt: TGCGCCAGCAGCGAGCAGGGTAAGGACGAGCAGTACTTC

v_call: TRBV30
clone_size: -
d_call: TRBD1
j_call: TRBJ2-3
cdr3_aa: CAWSVGTGSSTDTQYF
cdr3_nt: TGTGCCTGGAGTGTCGGGACAGGGTCGAGCACAGATACGCAGTATTTT

v_call: TRBV9
clone_size: -
d_call: -
j_call: TRBJ2-3
cdr3_aa: CASSVEAPGIGTQYF
cdr3_nt: TGTGCCAGCAGCGTAGAAGCCCCGGGTATAGGTACGCAGTATTTT

v_call: TRBV28
clone_size: -
d_call: TRBD1
j_call: TRBJ2-3
cdr3_aa: CASSLLDRDTDTQYF
cdr3_nt: TGTGCCAGCAGTCTACTTGACAGGGACACAGATACGCAGTATTTT

v_call: TRBV5-1
clone_size: -
d_call: TRBD1
j_call: TRBJ2-4
cdr3_aa: CASSWRGNDRGNIQYF
cdr3_nt: TGCGCCAGCAGCTGGCGGGGAAACGACAGGGGTAACATTCAGTACTTC

v_call: TRBV20-1
clone_size: -
d_call: -
j_call: TRBJ2-1
cdr3_aa: CSARRDNEQFF
cdr3_nt: TGCAGTGCTAGGCGGGACAATGAGCAGTTCTTC

v_call: TRBV15
clone_size: -
d_call: -
j_call: TRBJ1-1
cdr3_aa: CATSNPGGVKWMNTEAFF
cdr3_nt: TGTGCCACCAGCAACCCCGGAGGTGTTAAATGGATGAACACTGAAGCTTTCTTT

v_call: TRBV6-1
clone_size: -
d_call: -
j_call: TRBJ1-2
cdr3_aa: CASSPGGTSTYGYTF
cdr3_nt: TGTGCCAGCAGTCCGGGGGGCACTTCGACCTATGGCTACACCTTC

v_call: TRBV10-3
clone_size: -
d_call: TRBD1
j_call: TRBJ2-1
cdr3_aa: CAIKQGVWDEQFF
cdr3_nt: TGTGCCATCAAACAGGGGGTATGGGATGAGCAGTTCTTC

v_call: TRBV2
clone_size: -
d_call: -
j_call: TRBJ2-5
cdr3_aa: CASRAKETQYF
cdr3_nt: TGTGCCAGCAGAGCGAAGGAGACCCAGTACTTC

v_call: TRBV7-3
clone_size: -
d_call: TRBD2
j_call: TRBJ2-7
cdr3_aa: CASSSNGLAGINPYEQYF
cdr3_nt: TGTGCCAGCAGCTCCAATGGACTAGCGGGAATCAACCCCTACGAGCAGTACTTC

v_call: TRBV12-2
clone_size: -
d_call: -
j_call: TRBJ2-1
cdr3_aa: CASRLRLAGVGQFF
cdr3_nt: TGTGCAAGTCGCTTAAGACTAGCGGGAGTGGGGCAGTTCTTC

v_call: TRBV28
clone_size: -
d_call: -
j_call: TRBJ1-2
cdr3_aa: CASRQGRDGYTF
cdr3_nt: TGTGCCAGCAGACAGGGAAGAGATGGCTACACCTTC

v_call: TRBV15
clone_size: few
d_call: TRBD1
j_call: TRBJ1-3
cdr3_aa: CATRTGGSGNTIYF
cdr3_nt: TGTGCCACCCGCACAGGGGGCAGTGGAAACACCATATATTTT

v_call: TRBV4-1
clone_size: -
d_call: -
j_call: TRBJ2-4
cdr3_aa: CASSLADIYPRGGSGNIQYF
cdr3_nt: TGCGCCAGCAGCCTCGCGGACATTTATCCCAGGGGAGGGAGTGGAAACATTCAGTACTTC

v_call: TRBV19
clone_size: -
d_call: -
j_call: TRBJ1-4
cdr3_aa: CASSLPTNEKLFF
cdr3_nt: TGTGCCAGTAGCCTACCGACTAATGAAAAACTGTTTTTT

v_call: TRBV6-5
clone_size: -
d_call: TRBD1
j_call: TRBJ1-2
cdr3_aa: CASRNRDRGLGGYTF
cdr3_nt: TGTGCCAGCAGGAACCGGGACAGGGGTTTAGGCGGCTACACCTTC

v_call: TRBV10-3
clone_size: -
d_call: -
j_call: TRBJ1-2
cdr3_aa: CATGQTNYGYTF
cdr3_nt: TGTGCCACAGGACAGACAAACTATGGCTACACCTTC

v_call: TRBV5-1
clone_size: -
d_call: TRBD1
j_call: TRBJ2-1
cdr3_aa: CASTSGDRAYNEQFF
cdr3_nt: TGCGCCAGCACGTCTGGGGACAGGGCCTACAATGAGCAGTTCTTC

v_call: TRBV29-1
clone_size: -
d_call: -
j_call: TRBJ1-2
cdr3_aa: CSVVGGGSYGYTF
cdr3_nt: TGCAGCGTTGTGGGGGGGGGTTCCTATGGCTACACCTTC

v_call: TRBV19
clone_size: -
d_call: -
j_call: TRBJ2-1
cdr3_aa: CASSTASSERKLVNEQFF
cdr3_nt: TGTGCCAGTAGTACCGCCTCCAGTGAGCGGAAGCTGGTGAATGAGCAGTTCTTC

v_call: TRBV5-1
clone_size: -
d_call: -
j_call: TRBJ1-1
cdr3_aa: CASSLAASSEAFF
cdr3_nt: TGCGCCAGCAGCTTGGCCGCCAGTTCTGAAGCTTTCTTT

v_call: TRBV6-6
clone_size: -
d_call: -
j_call: TRBJ1-3
cdr3_aa: CASSPNRKRSGNTIYF
cdr3_nt: TGTGCCAGCAGTCCAAACAGAAAAAGGTCTGGAAACACCATATATTTT

v_call: TRBV7-3
clone_size: -
d_call: -
j_call: TRBJ2-5
cdr3_aa: CASSFQGGGRETQYF
cdr3_nt: TGTGCCAGCAGCTTCCAGGGTGGTGGCAGGGAGACCCAGTACTTC

v_call: TRBV2
clone_size: -
d_call: TRBD1
j_call: TRBJ1-5
cdr3_aa: CAGGTAVNQPQHF
cdr3_nt: TGTGCCGGCGGGACAGCGGTCAATCAGCCCCAGCATTTT

v_call: TRBV18
clone_size: -
d_call: -
j_call: TRBJ1-6
cdr3_aa: CASSPTGPGENSPLHF
cdr3_nt: TGTGCCAGCTCACCAACTGGGCCAGGGGAGAATTCACCCCTCCACTTT